The 30 T cell receptor beta chains below all came from one sample that was sequenced in a study of blood T cell repertoires in COVID-19. Libraries were prepared by immunoSEQ multiplex PCR; TCRdb keeps only in-frame clonotypes and omits some of them. The sample lists approximately 110,000 clones, 85% occurring once. Sample: peripheral blood. Every receptor here comes from a human donor in a cohort sampled during active COVID-19.

The rearrangement links TRBV19 to TRBJ2-5; the D gene is possibly TRBD2 (6 bases). The ends were cut back, 2 bases at V and 4 bases at J, with 11 bases in the middle. Per germline, CDR1 LNHDA and CDR2 SQIVND (reference sequence). This CDR3 comprises 14 residues. The CDR3 sequence: CASSIPGTSETQYF. The CDR3 DNA is TGTGCCAGTAGTATACCCGGGACTTCAGAGACCCAGTACTTC.

This clone was seen a handful of times. The chain links TRBV7-3 to TRBJ2-7; D uncertain. The CDR3 totals 15 residues. Trimming left V 2 bases short and J 0 bases short, with 11 bases between. CDR1 and CDR2 (germline): SGHTA, FQGTGA. The chain's CDR3 is CASSLGAATSYEQYF. The CDR3 DNA reads TGTGCCAGCAGCTTAGGCGCGGCCACCTCCTACGAGCAGTACTTC.

V is TRBV27 and J is TRBJ2-7, with a weak D call TRBD1 (6 bases). Germline CDR1 MNHEY, CDR2 SMNVEV (reference sequence). There are 14 residues in the CDR3. Trimming took 5 bases from V and 0 from J, leaving 11 bases between them. In DNA, the CDR3 is TGTGCCAGCAGTCAGACAGGTAGCTCCTACGAGCAGTACTTC. Amino acid sequence: CASSQTGSSYEQYF.

The chain joins TRBV7-8 to TRBJ1-2; no clear D. This CDR3 region has 14 residues. Per the germline V gene, CDR1 is SGHVS and CDR2 is FQNEAQ. V was shortened by 1 base and J by 4 bases, with 10 bases between the two germline ends. The DNA of the CDR3 is TGTGCCAGCAGCTTAGTAGAGACAACCTATGGCTACACCTTC. Encoded protein: CASSLVETTYGYTF.

In this sample, this clone turned up once. CDR3 DNA sequence: TGTGCCAGCAGGCCTACAGGGGGAACTGAAGCTTTCTTT. This sequence encodes CASRPTGGTEAFF. V and J are TRBV7-2 and TRBJ1-1; 8 nucleotides match TRBD1. Germline lookup yields CDR1 SGHTA and CDR2 FQGNSA. This CDR3 comprises 13 residues. The ends lost 6 bases at V and 5 bases at J; junction bases unmatched: 5. Variable domain in full (rest from reference TRBV7-2 and TRBJ1-1): GAGVSQSPSNKVTEKGKDVELRCDPISGHTALYWYRQSLGQGLEFLIYFQGNSAPDKSGLPSDRFSAERTGGSVSTLTIQRTQQEDSAVYLCASRPTGGTEAFFGQGTRLTVV.

The rearrangement uses TRBV28 and TRBJ1-1; no firm D call. Germline-derived CDR1 and CDR2 are MDHEN and SYDVKM. Trimming cost V 5 bases and J 1 base, with 14 bases left between them. The CDR3 runs to 15 residues. Here the CDR3 DNA reads TGTGCCAGCAGTCCAAATTCCGGGAGGAACACTGAAGCTTTCTTT. Residues: CASSPNSGRNTEAFF. Full variable domain (rest looked up from reference TRBV28 and TRBJ1-1): DVKVTQSSRYLVKRTGEKVFLECVQDMDHENMFWYRQDPGLGLRLIYFSYDVKMKEKGDIPEGYSVSREKKERFSLILESASTNQTSMYLCASSPNSGRNTEAFFGQGTRLTVV.

This chain uses TRBV18 with TRBJ2-2; a possible D gene is TRBD2 (6 bases). The CDR3 contains 18 residues. V was pared by 0 bases and J by 5 bases, with 19 bases between. The germline V gene encodes CDR1 KGHSH and CDR2 LQKENI. The CDR3 region is CASSPPYSGSLRTGELFF. Written as DNA, the CDR3 is TGTGCCAGCTCACCACCCTATAGCGGCTCCCTGCGAACCGGGGAGCTGTTTTTT.

The chain uses TRBV7-9 and TRBJ2-7; no clear D. The germline gives CDR1 SEHNR, CDR2 FQNEAQ (reference sequence). V dropped 3 bases and J dropped 3 bases, with 9 bases sitting between them. The CDR3 runs to 13 residues. The CDR3, as DNA: TGTGCCAGCAGCTTGTCTACCAACTACGAGCAGTACTTC. It encodes CASSLSTNYEQYF.

The CDR3 nucleotides are TGCGCCAGCAGCCCCTCGGGGGGGCTGGATTCACCCCTCCACTTT. This sequence encodes CASSPSGGLDSPLHF. The gene calls are TRBV4-1 and TRBJ1-6; D might be TRBD1 (6 bases). V shed 4 bases and J shed 8 bases, with 15 bases lying between them. The CDR3 contains 15 residues. The germline gives CDR1 MGHRA, CDR2 YSYEKL.

The chain recombines TRBV9 with TRBJ2-4; 10 bases are shared with TRBD2. V shed 0 bases and J 11 bases; nucleotides not matched to a gene: 8. This CDR3 comprises 15 residues. Germline assignment: CDR1 SGDLS and CDR2 YYNGEE. CDR3 sequence: CASSVAPSGGSVQYF. For the CDR3, the DNA is TGTGCCAGCAGCGTAGCTCCTAGCGGGGGCAGCGTTCAGTACTTC.

The chain employs TRBV7-8 and TRBJ2-3, with 11 bases aligning to TRBD2. This CDR3 comprises 16 residues. Germline assignment: CDR1 SGHVS and CDR2 FQNEAQ. J lost 4 bases, V lost 4 bases, and 7 bases had no gene match. CDR3 sequence: CASSSHIAGGPDTQYF. CDR3 DNA: TGTGCCAGCAGCTCCCATATAGCGGGGGGGCCAGATACGCAGTATTTT.

The chain carries TRBV7-2 and TRBJ2-5; a weak D match, TRBD1 (5 bases). The germline CDR1 and CDR2 sequences are SGHTA and FQGNSA. Trimming shortened V by 1 base and J by 5 bases, and 14 bases separated the two germline ends. This CDR3 has 15 amino acids. The CDR3 spells CASSLGHRTTETQYF. The CDR3 bases are TGTGCCAGCAGCTTAGGGCACAGGACAACGGAGACCCAGTACTTC.

The genes are TRBV7-2 and TRBJ2-5; weak D call: TRBD1 (6 bases). This CDR3 has 15 residues. Looked up from germline, CDR1 is SGHTA and CDR2 is FQGNSA. V was pared by 5 bases and J by 1 base, with 14 bases between. This CDR3 reads CASSPPDSLQETQYF. CDR3 bases: TGTGCCAGCAGCCCACCGGACAGCCTCCAAGAGACCCAGTACTTC.

The chain carries TRBV4-2 and TRBJ2-3; 7 nucleotides align to TRBD2. The V gene's germline CDR1 is LGHNA and CDR2 YNFKEQ. With 4 bases clipped from V and 1 base from J, the junction kept 5 bases outside the gene matches. The CDR3 covers 15 residues. The CDR3: CASSPQRGGTDTQYF. As DNA, the CDR3 is TGTGCCAGCAGCCCCCAGCGGGGTGGCACAGATACGCAGTATTTT.

This clone came up once. The genes are TRBV7-9 and TRBJ1-2, with D perhaps matching TRBD1 (6 bases). The CDR3 has 16 residues. Trimming removed 0 bases at V and 8 bases at J, with 19 bases between. Germline V gene sequence: CDR1 SEHNR, CDR2 FQNEAQ (reference sequence). The CDR3 here is CASSLAESGGRTGYTF. CDR3 coding DNA: TGTGCCAGCAGCTTAGCTGAAAGCGGGGGCAGGACGGGCTACACCTTC.

The chain combines TRBV2 with TRBJ2-6; 7 positions agree with TRBD1. V shed 9 bases, J shed 2 bases, and the junction held 7 bases outside the gene matches. Per the germline V gene, CDR1 is SNHLY and CDR2 is FYNNEI. The CDR3 runs to 15 residues. The CDR3 protein is CASEQGIPGANVLTF. In DNA, the CDR3 is TGTGCCAGTGAACAGGGGATCCCTGGGGCCAACGTCCTGACTTTC.

The count of this clone is one. The rearrangement joins TRBV19 to TRBJ1-2; 8 nucleotides match TRBD1. The germline V gene has CDR1 LNHDA and CDR2 SQIVND (reference sequence). The CDR3 totals 12 residues. V was pared by 8 bases and J by 8 bases, with 7 bases of the junction left unmatched. The CDR3 bases are TGTGCCAGTGTCGGGACAGGCGGAGGCTACACCTTC. Translation gives CASVGTGGGYTF.

This rearrangement joins TRBV7-9 to TRBJ2-3, with D perhaps TRBD1 (6 bases). The CDR3 contains 14 residues. The V gene lost 6 bases and the J gene lost 0 bases, with 10 bases spanning the gap. Per the germline V gene, CDR1 is SEHNR and CDR2 is FQNEAQ (reference sequence). CDR3 nucleotide sequence: TGTGCCAGCAGTCCAGGGGTCAGCACAGATACGCAGTATTTT. Translating it yields CASSPGVSTDTQYF.

J is TRBJ2-1 and V is TRBV27; 9 bases map to TRBD1. The CDR3 runs 14 residues. V lost 8 bases to trimming and J lost 8 bases; unmatched junction nucleotides: 10. Germline V CDR1 and CDR2: MNHEY, SMNVEV (reference sequence). This CDR3 reads CASQGTGTFDEQFF. CDR3 coding DNA: TGTGCCAGCCAAGGGACAGGGACTTTCGATGAGCAGTTCTTC.

This sequence joins TRBV9 and TRBJ2-3; 9 nucleotides match TRBD2. CDR3 length equals 17 residues. Germline V lookup: CDR1 SGDLS, CDR2 YYNGEE. With V trimmed by 0 bases and J by 0 bases, 5 bases remained unmatched. The CDR3 coding sequence is TGTGCCAGCAGCGTAGGAGGTAGCGGGGGAAGCACAGATACGCAGTATTTT. Its protein is CASSVGGSGGSTDTQYF.

The chain uses TRBV6-2 or TRBV6-3 and TRBJ1-5; 9 positions agree with TRBD1. This CDR3 has 18 amino acids. The germline CDR1 and CDR2 sequences are MNHEY and SVGEGT. Germline trimming cut 0 bases from V and 0 bases from J; bases unmatched to any gene: 6. The CDR3 region is CASSYSPGQGFSNQPQHF. The CDR3 DNA follows: TGTGCCAGCAGTTACTCCCCGGGACAGGGATTTAGCAATCAGCCCCAGCATTTT.

This clone has a handful of counts. The chain employs TRBV6-5 and TRBJ1-2; 9 nucleotides line up with TRBD1. CDR3 size: 15 residues. The germline V gene has CDR1 MNHEY and CDR2 SVGAGI. V lost 0 bases and J lost 8; bases outside the gene matches: 7. This CDR3 reads CASSYSGQGGLGYTF. The CDR3 DNA follows: TGTGCCAGCAGTTACTCGGGACAGGGCGGTCTCGGCTACACCTTC.

This chain joins TRBV6-6 and TRBJ1-1; the D gene is possibly TRBD1 (5 bases). The V end lost 7 bases, the J end lost 11 bases, and 20 bases lay between the germline ends. The V gene's germline CDR1 is MNHNY and CDR2 SVGAGI (reference sequence). CDR3 length: 13 residues. The CDR3 loop is CASIRFGDLSAFF. The CDR3 bases are TGTGCCAGCATTAGGTTTGGGGACTTGAGTGCTTTCTTT.

The chain uses TRBV27 and TRBJ2-1; 10 nucleotides align to TRBD2. The length of the CDR3 is 14 residues. Germline trimming cut 6 bases from V and 9 bases from J; bases unmatched to any gene: 8. CDR1 is MNHEY and CDR2 is SMNVEV in the germline V gene (reference sequence). The CDR3 bases are TGTGCCAGCAGCATTAGCGGGGGGCGGAGTGAGCAGTTCTTC. Amino acids: CASSISGGRSEQFF.

The rearrangement uses TRBV30 and TRBJ1-4; D is perhaps TRBD1 (5 bases). Trimming shortened V by 1 base and J by 10 bases, and 16 bases separated the two germline ends. Per the germline V gene, CDR1 is GTSNPN and CDR2 is SVGIG (reference sequence). The CDR3 is 14 residues long. CDR3 sequence (DNA): TGTGCCTGGAGTGCCCCGGACATATCGGGAAAACTGTTTTTT. Residues: CAWSAPDISGKLFF.

This chain connects TRBV7-8 to TRBJ2-7; 9 positions match TRBD1. This CDR3 has 15 amino acids. Germline CDR1 SGHVS, CDR2 FQNEAQ. V gave up 6 bases and J gave up 3 bases; unmatched junction bases: 9. The CDR3 bases are TGTGCCAGCAGTGAAGGGACAGGGTCTTTCTACGAGCAGTACTTC. The encoded protein is CASSEGTGSFYEQYF.

The chain is built from TRBV3-1 (or the pseudogene TRBV3-2) and TRBJ1-1; D uncertain. The ends were cut back, 4 bases at V and 4 bases at J, with 25 bases in the middle. CDR1 is LGHDT and CDR2 is YNNKEL in the germline V gene (reference sequence). CDR3 length equals 18 residues. CDR3 loop: CASSLGQEVVKKGTEAFF. The CDR3 DNA sequence: TGTGCCAGCAGCCTGGGCCAGGAGGTAGTTAAGAAGGGCACTGAAGCTTTCTTT.

This chain joins TRBV5-1 and TRBJ2-1; 8 positions agree with TRBD2. V lost 0 bases, J lost 8 bases, and 4 bases stayed unmatched. Germline CDR1 and CDR2: SGHRS and YFSETQ. The CDR3 runs to 14 residues. DNA for the CDR3: TGCGCCAGCAGCTTGGTTAGCGGGAACGATGAGCAGTTCTTC. This sequence encodes CASSLVSGNDEQFF.

This clone was seen just once. The gene calls are TRBV10-3 and TRBJ1-2, with D tentatively TRBD1 (5 bases). This CDR3 is 14 amino acids long. Trimming cost V 2 bases and J 8 bases, with 15 bases left between them. The germline gives CDR1 ENHRY, CDR2 SYGVKD. CDR3 loop: CAISEPRGGGGYTF. The CDR3 DNA reads TGTGCCATCAGTGAGCCTCGGGGCGGGGGGGGCTACACCTTC.

This sequence joins TRBV9 and TRBJ1-3; 9 bases agree with TRBD1. This CDR3 is 15 amino acids long. Germline values: CDR1 SGDLS, CDR2 YYNGEE. V shed 0 bases, J shed 7 bases, and the junction held 5 bases outside the gene matches. In DNA form, the CDR3 reads TGTGCCAGCAGCGTAGACAGGGGGCTGGGGAACACCATATATTTT. It codes for CASSVDRGLGNTIYF.